This TCR beta chain derives from a study of cytomegalovirus exposure and HLA in healthy donors (dated by TCRdb to the late 2010s). About the full investigation: In an earlier analysis of roughly 590 of the donors, about 260 Gb of sequence data and 95 million to 130 million unique TCR beta sequences from about 179 million T cells were reported. Roughly 290 gigabases of sequencing data and approximately 91 million unique TCR sequences made up an early release that covered about 640 HLA-typed donors. The genetic ancestry cluster associated with self-reported Caucasian donors included 81% of the approximately 400 genotyped donors. The aim of the study was to test whether cataloging public T cell receptors could identify signatures of past pathogen exposure. The study profiled the T cell repertoires of 666 subjects by immunosequencing and related them to cytomegalovirus serostatus. In addition to the first cohort of 650 to 800 subjects, a separate validation cohort of approximately 130 different subjects was used. The study combined high-throughput TCR immunosequencing, statistical association of individual TCRs with disease status, and machine learning to predict cytomegalovirus infection status. A later analysis re-examined previously published TCR beta repertoires from just over 650 donors and added high-resolution HLA genotyping to investigate patterns of TCR occurrence. Rather than drawing on any new phenotypic data, the later analysis identified candidate immune exposures from TCR beta sequences and the way those sequences occurred across donors. In an earlier analysis of roughly 540 of the donors, high-throughput TCR beta sequencing was used to judge whether each TCR beta V gene segment behaved as functional or pseudogenic. Alongside the repertoire data, information on donor age, sex, ethnicity and CMV serostatus was compiled. In a later genetic analysis, genome-wide SNP genotypes for about three fifths of the 666 donors were used, and that subset was treated as a discovery cohort. Every discovery cohort repertoire had been produced on one sequencing platform. HLA typing covered class I and class II loci at four-digit resolution. Typing coverage varied by locus: about 620-630 donors for A, B, C, DRB1 and DQB1; roughly 510 for DQA1; around 610 for DPA1; under 490 for DPB1. A handful of DR-DQ haplotypes were handled as single units for association and clustering because linkage in the cohort was strong. Among 398 genotyped donors of the cohort, an average of about 240,000 unique TCR beta nucleotide sequences was sequenced per donor, of which approximately 18% were non-productive.

Taken from the germline V gene (reference sequence), the CDR1 and CDR2 loops are SEHNR and FQNEAQ. Clipping removes 6 bases from V and 6 bases from J, with 2 as the unmatched junction base count. From the cysteine up to the phenylalanine, the CDR3 has a length of 12 residues. Just the 36-base CDR3 DNA is kept, in frame starting at base 1. As concerns this clone: Its target antigen remains unknown.

What the research found in general, with its limitations: Roughly uniform sequencing depth across donors was assumed in presence/absence analyses, although this assumption may not hold. In a later analysis, some 17,000 TCR beta sequences were associated with specific HLA alleles at a false discovery rate of 0.05. In a later analysis, TCR association rates were found to vary across HLA loci, with the most associated TCRs seen for DRB1 alleles and the fewest for HLA-C alleles. Most TCR sequences were seen in very few donors, while some public TCRs were found in many individuals. Immune exposure information for the cohort was limited to CMV serostatus. The classifier was reported to diagnose cytomegalovirus status with high specificity and sensitivity in both the original and validation cohorts. Approximately 16 rarely observed V segments, including chromosome 9 orphons, were excluded from the earlier analysis of several hundred of the donors because counts were too low. According to a later analysis, parvovirus B19, influenza, CMV and Epstein-Barr virus appeared linked to several top co-occurrence clusters. The 87-base-pair reads could not distinguish some IMGT-functional V segments, including TRBV6-2 and TRBV6-3, so those segments were excluded. In an earlier analysis of some 500 of the donors, most TCR beta V segments were observed in productive rearrangements about 87% or about 30% of the time, broadly matching IMGT annotations. This cohort had only TCR beta chains sequenced, and the lack of alpha or paired-chain data limited which features could be detected. In the study, approximately 160 TCR beta chains were listed as associated with cytomegalovirus. Compared with equally common non-associated chains, HLA-associated TCR beta chains in a later analysis were more clonally expanded and had lower generation probabilities. The authors suggested that the approach could potentially be extended to other disease states and immunological phenotypes. V-gene and J-gene trimming of TCR beta chains was associated with a missense DCLRE1C variant in a later genetic analysis, and the association was replicated in an independent cohort. HLA typing was unavailable for some donors at each locus, so association tests used only the typed subset. Correlated functional status among segregating V segments might be attributable to linkage disequilibrium, but an unknown experimental factor could not be ruled out. A cluster of highly shared sequence variants was judged likely to be a technical artifact of the sequencing pipeline. Strong co-occurrence of HLA alleles, especially DR and DQ, made assigning TCR associations to individual alleles difficult. A few of the identified cytomegalovirus-associated TCR beta chains were confirmed in vitro to be specific for cytomegalovirus antigens. Most CMV-associated TCR beta chains appeared to be HLA-restricted in a later analysis, and the HLA associations seemed to be driven largely by CMV exposure. A further reported finding was that TCR beta sequences accurately predicted the HLA-A and HLA-B alleles for most subjects in the first cohort. A later genetic analysis reported fewer N-insertions in productive TCRs among donors in an Asian-associated ancestry cluster than the approximately 670-donor mean.

The cohort consisted of fewer than 700 healthy bone marrow donors. At the time of sampling, all cohort members were nominally healthy, though unrecorded immune exposures were likely present. The donor was CMV seronegative and was included in the group of a few hundred seronegative cohort members. A peripheral blood sample was collected from each donor, and TCR beta sequencing was performed on peripheral blood mononuclear cells. Genomic DNA was extracted from the blood cell samples with the Qiagen DNeasy Blood Extraction Kit. Libraries were prepared through the immunoSEQ multiplex PCR assay. For the multiplex PCR, a mixture combining 60 forward primers for TCR Vbeta segments and 13 reverse primers for TCR Jbeta segments was used. The CDR3 region of rearranged TCR beta genes was amplified from genomic DNA with a multiplex PCR assay. On the Illumina HiSeq System, the amplified TCR beta libraries were sequenced as 87-base-pair reads. Per the original workflow: A later analysis tallied about 77 million unique TCR beta chains across the 650 to 750 repertoires, and 10 million to 11 million of those chains were shared by two or more donors. A nearest-neighbor algorithm error-corrected the raw reads and collapsed the reads into unique sequences, merging closely related sequences to remove PCR and sequencing errors. Alignment of CDR3 sequences to IMGT reference sequences was used to assign V, D and J gene segments. Each retained sequence needed at least a six-nucleotide match to both a V gene segment and a J gene segment. Rearrangements were called productive when the CDR3 lacked stop codons and stayed in frame with V and J; all others were non-productive. CDR3 was defined by IMGT convention, running from the second conserved V-encoded cysteine to the conserved J-encoded phenylalanine. The earlier analysis of roughly 590 of the donors excluded sequences that lacked an unambiguous match to a single V gene segment. An earlier analysis of 587 of the donors classified V segments as functional when productive rearrangements were above 56.7% and as segregating when the standard deviation between donors was above 5%. To diagnose cytomegalovirus status from the catalog of TCR beta chain sequences, a statistical classification framework was built. In a later analysis, TCR nucleotide sequences were compared against IMGT/GENE-DB human TR gene sequences so that V and J genes could be assigned. The TCRdist pipeline was used in a later analysis to assign CDR3 sequences and most-parsimonious VDJ recombination scenarios. A later analysis defined each TCR beta chain by its CDR3 amino acid sequence plus V-gene family, and excluded reads lacking a unique V-gene family. To address suspected cross-contamination and a sequencing artifact, a later analysis removed over 500 highly shared, low-generation-probability nucleotide sequences. For each public chain, a later analysis derived a clonal expansion index from normalized ranks of inferred template counts within each repertoire. In a later analysis, generation probabilities were computed using a VDJ recombination model fitted to out-of-frame rearrangements, and the results were checked against IGoR. In a later analysis, TCR-TCR, TCR-HLA and TCR-CMV co-occurrence was scored with hypergeometric tests, and a repertoire-size bias correction was applied to TCR pairs. To estimate false discovery rates, a later analysis permuted the HLA or CMV assignments 20 times. In a later analysis, co-occurring TCRs were grouped using DBSCAN, and TCRdist sequence similarity was added for clustering within HLA-allele-positive subsets. Co-occurrence clustering excluded repertoires with fewer than 30,000 or more than 120,000 public chains, plus five with anomalous nucleotide sharing. Entries here come from immuneACCESS through TCRdb and include only in-frame sequences with V and J called. Some clones fail to appear in such tables; in the studies checked, an unresolved V gene covers under half of the shortfall, and the cause of the remainder is unknown. The DNA gave D and trimming, while V, J and clone size come from that table. The table for this sample records approximately 110,000 clones. The biggest ten clones account for about 0.59% of the sample.

The source material was PBMCs. The V and J genes are TRBV7-9 and TRBJ1-2, with 9 bases matching TRBD1. This sequence was found in a man aged 50 to 59 in good health and CMV-seronegative. The CDR3 region: CASSTGGDGYTF. The nucleotides read TGTGCCAGCAGTACAGGGGGCGATGGCTACACCTTC.